These 6 T cell receptor beta chains originate from one sample sequenced in a study of blood T cell repertoires in COVID-19. The repertoire was sequenced with immunoSEQ multiplex PCR; TCRdb's copy has only in-frame clones and lacks some. The sample holds fewer than 250,000 clones, 84% seen once. Material: peripheral blood. Every receptor here comes from a woman in her fifties or sixties with active or convalescent COVID-19.

The V gene is TRBV2, the J gene TRBJ1-1; D is undetermined. The CDR3 loop spans 14 amino acids. V was shortened by 4 bases and J by 4 bases, with 13 bases between the two germline ends. CDR1 and CDR2 (germline): SNHLY, FYNNEI. The CDR3 sequence is CASSGLAGSTEAFF. The CDR3 DNA reads as TGTGCCAGCAGTGGTTTAGCGGGAAGCACTGAAGCTTTCTTT.

The chain employs TRBV5-6 and TRBJ2-1; tentatively, D is TRBD2 (5 bases). The CDR3 extends over 14 amino acids. The germline V and J ends were trimmed by 0 bases and 1 base, with 5 bases remaining between them. Germline CDR1 and CDR2: SGHDT and YYEEEE. The CDR3 sequence: CASSLGGSYNEQFF. The CDR3 DNA sequence: TGTGCCAGCAGCTTGGGCGGGTCCTACAATGAGCAGTTCTTC.

The V gene is TRBV15, the J gene TRBJ1-4; a weak D match, TRBD1 (6 bases). Trimming removed 6 bases from V and 13 bases from J, with 15 bases in between. Germline V CDR1 and CDR2: LNHNV, YYDKDF (reference sequence). The CDR3 totals 12 residues. CDR3 residues: CATRLDSQRLFF. The CDR3 DNA sequence: TGTGCCACCAGACTGGACAGTCAGAGACTGTTTTTT.

The rearrangement links TRBV7-9 to TRBJ2-1; TRBD2 agrees at 7 bases. The ends lost 3 bases at V and 3 bases at J; junction bases unmatched: 5. Germline V gives CDR1 SEHNR, CDR2 FQNEAQ (reference sequence). This CDR3 is built from 15 residues. This CDR3 reads CASSFYSGVYNEQFF. In nucleotides, the CDR3 is TGTGCCAGCAGCTTCTACAGCGGGGTCTACAATGAGCAGTTCTTC.

The chain couples TRBV5-6 to TRBJ1-2; 10 bases match TRBD1. The CDR3 totals 16 residues. Germline V CDR1 and CDR2: SGHDT, YYEEEE. V shed 3 bases and J 6 bases; nucleotides not matched to a gene: 11. CDR3 in amino acids: CASSSALVGTGDGYTF. CDR3 DNA sequence: TGTGCCAGCAGCTCAGCCCTTGTCGGGACAGGGGATGGCTACACCTTC.

The genes are TRBV29-1 and TRBJ1-1; D not certain. Germline V gives CDR1 SQVTM, CDR2 ANQGSEA. V was clipped by 7 bases and J by 0 bases, with 9 bases between them. The CDR3 has 12 residues. CDR3 sequence: CSAVRLNTEAFF. The CDR3, as DNA: TGCAGCGCTGTGAGGCTGAACACTGAAGCTTTCTTT.